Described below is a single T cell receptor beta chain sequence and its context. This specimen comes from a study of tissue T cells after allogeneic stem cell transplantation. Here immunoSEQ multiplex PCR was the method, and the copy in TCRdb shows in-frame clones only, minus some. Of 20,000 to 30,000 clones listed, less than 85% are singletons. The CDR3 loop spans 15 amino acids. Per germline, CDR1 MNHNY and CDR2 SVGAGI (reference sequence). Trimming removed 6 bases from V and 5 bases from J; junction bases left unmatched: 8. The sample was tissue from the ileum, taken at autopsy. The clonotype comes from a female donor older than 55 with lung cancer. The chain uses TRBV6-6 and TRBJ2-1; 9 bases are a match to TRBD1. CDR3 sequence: CASRDSGQGNNEQFF. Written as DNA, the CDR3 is TGTGCCAGCAGAGATTCGGGACAGGGTAACAATGAGCAGTTCTTC.